A selection of T cell receptor beta chains follows, all from one sample in a study of blood T cell repertoires in COVID-19. The assay was immunoSEQ multiplex PCR, and TCRdb's table has in-frame clones only and misses some. The data show some 60,000 clones, around four fifths seen once. Sample: peripheral blood. The receptors here all came from a woman in her forties or fifties with active or convalescent COVID-19. CDR3s include the opening cysteine and the closing phenylalanine or tryptophan. A D gene is named only where the DNA matches it firmly. Expanded clones get a size class; other rows say once, few or many, or leave the size out.

V	size	J	D	DNA	CDR3
TRBV4-1	NA	TRBJ2-2	NA	TGCGCCAGCAGCCAAGATCTACAGGATATACTCACCGGGGAGCTGTTTTTT	CASSQDLQDILTGELFF
TRBV9	NA	TRBJ2-7	NA	TGTGCCAGCAGCGTAGCCCCTCAGGGGAGTACTTACGAGCAGTACTTC	CASSVAPQGSTYEQYF
TRBV18	NA	TRBJ2-2	TRBD1	TGTGCCAGCTCACCTGGGACAGCGAACACCGGGGAGCTGTTTTTT	CASSPGTANTGELFF
TRBV7-9	NA	TRBJ2-1	TRBD2	TGTGCCAGCCGGACTAGCGGGAGAGTCCACAATGAGCAGTTCTTC	CASRTSGRVHNEQFF
TRBV7-2	NA	TRBJ2-1	TRBD1	TGTGCCAGCAGCATCGGACAGGGATCCTACAATGAGCAGTTCTTC	CASSIGQGSYNEQFF
TRBV5-4	NA	TRBJ2-7	TRBD2	TGTGCCAGCAGCGAGGGACTAGCGGGCCCCTCCTACGAGCAGTACTTC	CASSEGLAGPSYEQYF
TRBV7-6	NA	TRBJ1-1	NA	TGTGCCAGCAGCTTAGTGGGAGGAGACATATTGAACACTGAAGCTTTCTTT	CASSLVGGDILNTEAFF
TRBV30	NA	TRBJ2-3	NA	TGTGCCTGGAGTGTAAACAGCCAAGATACGCAGTATTTT	CAWSVNSQDTQYF
TRBV19	NA	TRBJ1-4	TRBD1	TGTGCCAGTAGCTTATCCTCACCCGGGACAGGGTTTGAAAAACTGTTTTTT	CASSLSSPGTGFEKLFF
TRBV5-1	few	TRBJ1-1	NA	TGCGCCAGCAGCTTTAGCGACACGTCGTTGGCTGAAGCTTTCTTT	CASSFSDTSLAEAFF
TRBV7-8	NA	TRBJ2-1	TRBD2	TGTGCCAGCAGCCCCCCCGGGACTAGTCTTTACAATGAGCAGTTCTTC	CASSPPGTSLYNEQFF
TRBV19	NA	TRBJ1-4	NA	TGTGCCAGTAGCACCCCCGGTCAAGTCCCTTGGGAAAAACTGTTTTTT	CASSTPGQVPWEKLFF
TRBV3-1/TRBV3-2	few	TRBJ2-3	TRBD2	TGTGCCAGCAGCCTCCTAGCGGGAGTAGGAAGTGGCACAGATACGCAGTATTTT	CASSLLAGVGSGTDTQYF
TRBV12-3/TRBV12-4	few	TRBJ1-2	NA	TGTGCCAGCAGTTTTCGAGGATATGGCTACACCTTC	CASSFRGYGYTF
TRBV5-1	NA	TRBJ2-5	TRBD1	TGCGCCAGCAGCTTGGGTGGGACAGGGGGCCAAGAGACCCAGTACTTC	CASSLGGTGGQETQYF
TRBV25-1	few	TRBJ2-3	NA	TGTGCCAGCAGTGATTCTAGCGTGCTTACAGATACGCAGTATTTT	CASSDSSVLTDTQYF
TRBV11-2	few	TRBJ2-5	TRBD1	TGTGCCAGCAGGCAACAGGGGGACCAAGAGACCCAGTACTTC	CASRQQGDQETQYF
TRBV6-6	NA	TRBJ2-7	NA	TGTGCCAGCAGTTACCGAGGGGAGGTGCAGTACTTC	CASSYRGEVQYF
TRBV4-1	NA	TRBJ2-7	NA	TGCGCCAGCAGCCAAGATAGCGGAGAGCAGTACTTC	CASSQDSGEQYF
TRBV19	NA	TRBJ2-1	TRBD2	TGTGCCAGTAGTCTCCCGGGACTAGGGAATGAGCAGTTCTTC	CASSLPGLGNEQFF
TRBV9	NA	TRBJ2-1	TRBD2	TGTGCCAGCAGCGGACTTAAAGCGGGGGAGCAGTTCTTC	CASSGLKAGEQFF
TRBV6-6	NA	TRBJ1-5	NA	TGTGCCAGCAGTTACTCGCGGGGGGGTCCTCAGCCCCAGCATTTT	CASSYSRGGPQPQHF
TRBV5-1	NA	TRBJ2-6	NA	TGCGCCAGCAGTGCAGGGTTATCTGGGGCCAACGTCCTGACTTTC	CASSAGLSGANVLTF
TRBV6-5	NA	TRBJ2-1	TRBD2	TGTGCCAGCAGTTACTCGACTAGCGGGCAAGGCTATGAGCAGTTCTTC	CASSYSTSGQGYEQFF
TRBV3-1/TRBV3-2	few	TRBJ1-4	TRBD1	TGTGCCAGCAGCTCGGACAGGGAAAAACTGTTTTTT	CASSSDREKLFF
TRBV13	few	TRBJ2-2	TRBD1	TGTGCCAGCAGCTCGAAACGGGACAGGGATGGCACCGGGGAGCTGTTTTTT	CASSSKRDRDGTGELFF